What follows describes a single T cell receptor beta chain. Antigen: not known. The data were obtained in a study of cytomegalovirus exposure and HLA in healthy donors. Study findings and constraints: Relative to the approximately 670-donor mean, N-insertions were reportedly fewer in an Asian-associated ancestry cluster in a later analysis.

The PCR used 60 Vbeta and 13 Jbeta primers. Repertoires were generated with immunoSEQ multiplex PCR, while TCRdb's copy carries only in-frame clones and drops some. The sample carries about 140,000 clones, over 60% recorded once. Looked up from germline, CDR1 is MNHEY and CDR2 is SVGAGI. The V end was cut by 7 bases, the J end by 0 bases, with 10 bases between. The CDR3 consists of 14 residues. The sequenced material came from PBMCs. The receptor was derived from a young man in good health and CMV-seronegative. The rearrangement joins TRBV6-5 to TRBJ2-1; TRBD2 is a possible D gene (5 bases). The CDR3 DNA follows: TGTGCCAGCACTCCGACTAACTCCTACAATGAGCAGTTCTTC. This codes for CASTPTNSYNEQFF.